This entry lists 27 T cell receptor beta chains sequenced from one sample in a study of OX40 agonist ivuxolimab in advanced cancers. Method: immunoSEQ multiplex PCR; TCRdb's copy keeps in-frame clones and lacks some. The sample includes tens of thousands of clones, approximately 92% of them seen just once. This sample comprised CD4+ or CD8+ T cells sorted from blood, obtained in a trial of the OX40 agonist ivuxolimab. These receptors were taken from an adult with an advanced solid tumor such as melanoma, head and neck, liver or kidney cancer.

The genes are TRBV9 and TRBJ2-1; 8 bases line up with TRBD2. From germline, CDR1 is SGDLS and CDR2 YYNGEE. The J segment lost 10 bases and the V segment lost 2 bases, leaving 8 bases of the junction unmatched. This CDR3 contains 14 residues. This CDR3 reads CASSVGSGALEQFF. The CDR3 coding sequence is TGTGCCAGCAGCGTTGGTAGCGGGGCTTTGGAGCAGTTCTTC.

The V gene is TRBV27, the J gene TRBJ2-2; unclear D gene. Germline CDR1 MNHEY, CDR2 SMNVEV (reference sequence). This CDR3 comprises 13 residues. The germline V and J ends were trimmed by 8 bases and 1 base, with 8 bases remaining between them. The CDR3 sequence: CASSWKNTGELFF. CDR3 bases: TGTGCCAGCTCCTGGAAGAACACCGGGGAGCTGTTTTTT.

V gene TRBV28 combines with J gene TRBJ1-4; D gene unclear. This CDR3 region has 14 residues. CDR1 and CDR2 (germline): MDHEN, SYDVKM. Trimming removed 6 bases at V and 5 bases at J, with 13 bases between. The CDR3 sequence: CASRPRRINEKLFF. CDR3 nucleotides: TGTGCCAGCAGACCTCGGCGGATAAATGAAAAACTGTTTTTT. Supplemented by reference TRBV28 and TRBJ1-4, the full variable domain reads DVKVTQSSRYLVKRTGEKVFLECVQDMDHENMFWYRQDPGLGLRLIYFSYDVKMKEKGDIPEGYSVSREKKERFSLILESASTNQTSMYLCASRPRRINEKLFFGSGTQLSVL.

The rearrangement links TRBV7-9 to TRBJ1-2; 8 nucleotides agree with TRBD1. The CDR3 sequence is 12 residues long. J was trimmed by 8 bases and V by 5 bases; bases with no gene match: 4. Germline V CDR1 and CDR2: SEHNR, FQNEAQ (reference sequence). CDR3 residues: CASSPGTGGYTF. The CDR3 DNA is TGTGCCAGCAGCCCCGGGACAGGCGGCTACACCTTC.

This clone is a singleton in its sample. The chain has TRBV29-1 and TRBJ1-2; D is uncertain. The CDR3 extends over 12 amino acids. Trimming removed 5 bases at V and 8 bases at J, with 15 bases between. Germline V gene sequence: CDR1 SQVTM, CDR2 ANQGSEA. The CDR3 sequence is CSVRGSDGGYTF. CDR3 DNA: TGCAGCGTTCGGGGTAGCGATGGCGGCTACACCTTC.

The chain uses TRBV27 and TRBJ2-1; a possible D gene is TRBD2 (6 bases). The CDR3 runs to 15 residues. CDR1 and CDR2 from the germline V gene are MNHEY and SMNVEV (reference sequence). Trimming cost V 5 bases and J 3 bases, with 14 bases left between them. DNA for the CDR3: TGTGCCAGCAGTCCGTCGGGAGCTGGCTACAATGAGCAGTTCTTC. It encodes CASSPSGAGYNEQFF.

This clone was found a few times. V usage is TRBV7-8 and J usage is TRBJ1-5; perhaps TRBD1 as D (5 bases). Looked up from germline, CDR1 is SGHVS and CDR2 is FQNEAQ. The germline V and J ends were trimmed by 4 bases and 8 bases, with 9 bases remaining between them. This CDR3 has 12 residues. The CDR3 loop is CASSSGGEPQHF. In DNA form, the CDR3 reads TGTGCCAGCAGCTCCGGGGGGGAGCCCCAGCATTTT.

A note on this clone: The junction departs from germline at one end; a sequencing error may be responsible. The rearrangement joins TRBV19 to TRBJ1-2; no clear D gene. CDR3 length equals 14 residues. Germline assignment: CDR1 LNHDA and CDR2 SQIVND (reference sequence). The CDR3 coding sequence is TGTGCCAGTAGTCATGGACGGTTTTGGGATGGCCACACCTTC. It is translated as CASSHGRFWDGHTF.

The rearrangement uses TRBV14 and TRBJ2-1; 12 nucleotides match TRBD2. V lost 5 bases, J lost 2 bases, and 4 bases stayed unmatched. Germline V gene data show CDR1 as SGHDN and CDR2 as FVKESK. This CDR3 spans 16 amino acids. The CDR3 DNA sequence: TGTGCCAGCAGCTACGGACTAGCGGGAACCTACAATGAGCAGTTCTTC. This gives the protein CASSYGLAGTYNEQFF.

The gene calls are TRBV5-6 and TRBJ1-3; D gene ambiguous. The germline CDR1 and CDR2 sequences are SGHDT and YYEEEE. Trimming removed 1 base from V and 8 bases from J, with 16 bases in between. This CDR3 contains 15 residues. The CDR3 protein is CASSLWSGPHHTIYF. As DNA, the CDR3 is TGTGCCAGCAGCTTGTGGTCCGGGCCCCATCACACCATATATTTT. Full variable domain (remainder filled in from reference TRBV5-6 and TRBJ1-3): DAGVTQSPTHLIKTRGQQVTLRCSPKSGHDTVSWYQQALGQGPQFIFQYYEEEERQRGNFPDRFSGHQFPNYSSELNVNALLLGDSALYLCASSLWSGPHHTIYFGEGSWLTVV.

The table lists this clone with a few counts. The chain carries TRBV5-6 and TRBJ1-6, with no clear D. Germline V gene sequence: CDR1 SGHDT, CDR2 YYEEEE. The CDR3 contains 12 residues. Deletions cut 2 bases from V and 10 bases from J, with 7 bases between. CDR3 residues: CASSFGSSPLHF. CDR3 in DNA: TGTGCCAGCAGCTTTGGGTCCTCACCCCTCCACTTT.

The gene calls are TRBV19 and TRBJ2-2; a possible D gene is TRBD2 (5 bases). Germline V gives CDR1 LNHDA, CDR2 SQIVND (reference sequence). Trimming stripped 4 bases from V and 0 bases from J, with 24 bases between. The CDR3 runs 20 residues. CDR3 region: CASSTPVRAGSRANTGELFF. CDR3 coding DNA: TGTGCCAGTAGTACCCCCGTTCGGGCGGGTTCTCGCGCGAACACCGGGGAGCTGTTTTTT.

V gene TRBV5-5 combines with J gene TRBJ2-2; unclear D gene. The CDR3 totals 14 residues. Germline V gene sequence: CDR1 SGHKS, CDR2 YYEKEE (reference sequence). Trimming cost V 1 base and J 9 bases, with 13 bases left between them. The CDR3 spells CASSLLAVGRELFF. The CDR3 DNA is TGTGCCAGCAGCTTGTTGGCGGTTGGAAGGGAGCTGTTTTTT.

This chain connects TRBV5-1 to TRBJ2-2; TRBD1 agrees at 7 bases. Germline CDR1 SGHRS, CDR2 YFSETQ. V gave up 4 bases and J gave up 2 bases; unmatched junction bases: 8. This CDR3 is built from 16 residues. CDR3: CASSHTGAGNTGELFF. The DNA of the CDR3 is TGCGCCAGCAGCCATACAGGGGCGGGCAACACCGGGGAGCTGTTTTTT. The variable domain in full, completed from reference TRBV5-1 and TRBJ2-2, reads KAGVTQTPRYLIKTRGQQVTLSCSPISGHRSVSWYQQTPGQGLQFLFEYFSETQRNKGNFPGRFSGRQFSNSRSEMNVSTLELGDSALYLCASSHTGAGNTGELFFGEGSRLTVL.

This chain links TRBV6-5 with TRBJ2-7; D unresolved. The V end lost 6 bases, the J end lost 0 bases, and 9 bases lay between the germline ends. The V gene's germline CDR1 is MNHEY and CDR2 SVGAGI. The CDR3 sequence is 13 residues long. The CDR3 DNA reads TGTGCCAGCAGCCTGGCTGTCTCCTACGAGCAGTACTTC. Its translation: CASSLAVSYEQYF.

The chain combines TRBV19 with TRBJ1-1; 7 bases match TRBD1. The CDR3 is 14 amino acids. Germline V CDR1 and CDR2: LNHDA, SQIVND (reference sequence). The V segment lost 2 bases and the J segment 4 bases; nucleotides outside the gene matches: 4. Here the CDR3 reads CASSISGGGTEAFF. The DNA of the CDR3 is TGTGCCAGTAGTATATCAGGGGGAGGCACTGAAGCTTTCTTT.

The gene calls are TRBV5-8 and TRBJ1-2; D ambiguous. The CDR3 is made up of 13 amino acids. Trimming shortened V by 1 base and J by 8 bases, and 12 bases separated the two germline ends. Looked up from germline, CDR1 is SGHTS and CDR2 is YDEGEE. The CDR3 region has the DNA TGTGCCAGCAGCTTGTTGCGTTCACAAGGCTACACCTTC. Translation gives CASSLLRSQGYTF.

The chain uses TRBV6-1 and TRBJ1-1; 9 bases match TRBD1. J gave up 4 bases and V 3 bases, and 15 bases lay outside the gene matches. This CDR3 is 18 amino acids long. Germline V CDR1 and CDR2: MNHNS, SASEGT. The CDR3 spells CASSESHRGLTRGTEAFF. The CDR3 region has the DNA TGTGCCAGCAGTGAGTCACACAGGGGGCTGACCCGTGGCACTGAAGCTTTCTTT.

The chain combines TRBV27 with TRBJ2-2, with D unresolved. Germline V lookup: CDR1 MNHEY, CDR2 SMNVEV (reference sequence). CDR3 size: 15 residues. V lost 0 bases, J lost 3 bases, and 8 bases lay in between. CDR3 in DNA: TGTGCCAGCAGTTTATCGATTACCCACACCGGGGAGCTGTTTTTT. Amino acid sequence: CASSLSITHTGELFF.

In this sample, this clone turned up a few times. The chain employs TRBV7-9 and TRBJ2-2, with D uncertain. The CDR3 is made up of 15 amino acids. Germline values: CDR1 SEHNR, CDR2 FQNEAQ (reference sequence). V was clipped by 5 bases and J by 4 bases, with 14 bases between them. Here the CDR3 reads CASSHGPSRTGELFF. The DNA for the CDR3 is TGTGCCAGCAGCCATGGGCCCTCCCGCACCGGGGAGCTGTTTTTT.

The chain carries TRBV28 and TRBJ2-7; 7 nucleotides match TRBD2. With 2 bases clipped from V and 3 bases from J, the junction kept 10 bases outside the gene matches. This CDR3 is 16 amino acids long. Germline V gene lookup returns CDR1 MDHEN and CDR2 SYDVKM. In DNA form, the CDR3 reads TGTGCCAGCAGTTTAAGCGTCCCTAGCGGAATCTACGAGCAGTACTTC. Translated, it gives CASSLSVPSGIYEQYF.

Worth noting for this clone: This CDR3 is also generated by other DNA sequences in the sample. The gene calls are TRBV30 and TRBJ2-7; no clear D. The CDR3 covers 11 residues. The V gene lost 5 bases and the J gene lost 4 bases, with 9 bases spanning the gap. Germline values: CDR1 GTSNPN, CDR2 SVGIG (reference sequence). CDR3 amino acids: CAWGVPYEQYF. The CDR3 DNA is TGTGCCTGGGGGGTCCCTTACGAGCAGTACTTC.

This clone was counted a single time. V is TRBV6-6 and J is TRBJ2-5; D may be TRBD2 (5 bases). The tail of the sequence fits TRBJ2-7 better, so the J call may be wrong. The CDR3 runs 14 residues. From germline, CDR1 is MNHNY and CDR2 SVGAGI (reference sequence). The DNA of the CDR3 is TGTGCCAGCAGCCCCCGGGGTACCAGCTACGAGCAGTACTTC. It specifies CASSPRGTSYEQYF.

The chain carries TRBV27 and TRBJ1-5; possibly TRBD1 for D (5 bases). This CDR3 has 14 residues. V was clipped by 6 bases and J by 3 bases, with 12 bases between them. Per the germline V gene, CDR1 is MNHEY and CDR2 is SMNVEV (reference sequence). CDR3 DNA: TGTGCCAGCAGATTGGGGGGAACCAATCAGCCCCAGCATTTT. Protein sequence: CASRLGGTNQPQHF.

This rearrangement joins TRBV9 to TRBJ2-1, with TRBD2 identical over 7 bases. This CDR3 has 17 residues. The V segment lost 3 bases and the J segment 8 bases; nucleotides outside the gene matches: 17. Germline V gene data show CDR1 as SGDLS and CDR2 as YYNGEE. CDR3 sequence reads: CASSAHVWSGTRDEQFF. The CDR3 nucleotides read TGTGCCAGCAGCGCGCACGTTTGGAGCGGGACCCGGGATGAGCAGTTCTTC.

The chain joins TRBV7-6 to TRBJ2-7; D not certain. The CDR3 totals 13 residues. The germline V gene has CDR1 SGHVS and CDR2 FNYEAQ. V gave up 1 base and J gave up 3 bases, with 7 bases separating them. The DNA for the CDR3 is TGTGCCAGCAGCTTAGGCGGCGACTACGAGCAGTACGTC. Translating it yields CASSLGGDYEQYV.

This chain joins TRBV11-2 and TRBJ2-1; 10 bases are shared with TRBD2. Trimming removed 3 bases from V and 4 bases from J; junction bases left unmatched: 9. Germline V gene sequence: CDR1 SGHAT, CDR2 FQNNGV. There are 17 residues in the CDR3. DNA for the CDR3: TGTGCCAGCAGCTTCCCCGGAGAGACTAGCGGGTACAATGAGCAGTTCTTC. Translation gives CASSFPGETSGYNEQFF.